Listed here are 26 T cell receptor beta chains from one sample, sequenced in a study of T cell changes during pregnancy in multiple sclerosis. TCRdb keeps only in-frame clones here, not all; method: immunoSEQ multiplex PCR. The table includes 35,000 to 55,000 clones, around 89% detected once. The sequenced sample was CD8+ T cells from peripheral blood mononuclear cells, obtained after pregnancy. The receptors come from a female donor in good health, enrolled as a control in a pregnancy study.

The gene calls are TRBV6-1 and TRBJ2-7, with D tentatively TRBD1 (6 bases). CDR1 is MNHNS, CDR2 SASEGT, per germline. The CDR3 runs 13 residues. Trimming took off 4 bases at V and 1 base at J, with 8 bases between the two ends. CDR3 in DNA: TGTGCCAGCAGTGCGGGACAATCCTACGAGCAGTACTTC. This encodes CASSAGQSYEQYF.

The chain couples TRBV4-1 to TRBJ2-2; maybe TRBD2 (6 bases). The CDR3 has 14 amino acids. V lost 2 bases and J lost 5, with 9 bases in between. Germline lookup yields CDR1 MGHRA and CDR2 YSYEKL. CDR3 sequence reads: CASSQPGGTGELFF. The CDR3 DNA follows: TGCGCCAGCAGCCAACCCGGGGGAACCGGGGAGCTGTTTTTT.

The chain uses TRBV4-1 and TRBJ2-3; TRBD2 matches at 12 bases. The germline CDR1 and CDR2 sequences are MGHRA and YSYEKL. The V and J ends lost 0 bases and 3 bases, in that order; junction bases with no gene match: 13. The CDR3 contains 20 residues. The DNA for the CDR3 is TGCGCCAGCAGCCAAGATCATCCTAGCGGGGGGGCGGGGTTAACAGATACGCAGTATTTT. Protein sequence: CASSQDHPSGGAGLTDTQYF.

The CDR3 nucleotides read TGTGCCAGCAGCGTAGCTACCGGACTAGCGGGGGGCTACTTCGCGAACACCGGGGAGCTGTTTTTT. Its translation: CASSVATGLAGGYFANTGELFF. J is TRBJ2-2 and V is TRBV9; 14 positions match TRBD2. CDR3 size: 22 residues. Germline-derived CDR1 and CDR2 are SGDLS and YYNGEE. V lost 0 bases, J lost 0 bases, and 13 bases stayed unmatched.

CDR3 coding DNA: TGTGCTAGTGGTTTTTCCAGGAACACCGGGGAGCTGTTTTTT. It codes for CASGFSRNTGELFF. The V call is TRBV12-5, the J call TRBJ2-2; D not certain. The CDR3 contains 14 residues. Trimming removed 3 bases from V and 1 base from J, with 6 bases in between. Germline values: CDR1 LGHNT, CDR2 FRNRAP.

The J gene is TRBJ2-5, the V gene TRBV5-1, with 8 bases aligning to TRBD1. The CDR3 spans 14 residues. Germline lookup yields CDR1 SGHRS and CDR2 YFSETQ. Unmatched junction bases numbered 6, after V lost 3 bases and J lost 5 bases. For the CDR3, the DNA is TGCGCCAGCAGCTCTCGACAGGGGTTGGAGACCCAGTACTTC. Residues: CASSSRQGLETQYF.

V gene TRBV9 combines with J gene TRBJ2-2; TRBD1 agrees at 9 bases. This CDR3 region has 15 residues. Germline CDR1 is SGDLS and CDR2 is YYNGEE. Trimming took 1 base from V and 5 from J; bases not matched to a gene: 3. The CDR3 loop is CASSVSGTGTGELFF. In DNA, the CDR3 is TGTGCCAGCAGCGTAAGCGGGACAGGGACCGGGGAGCTGTTTTTT.

As DNA, the CDR3 is TGTGCCAGCAGCTTAGGGGACATCACTGAAGCTTTCTTT. Protein product: CASSLGDITEAFF. This chain uses TRBV7-2 with TRBJ1-1, with a weak D call TRBD1 (6 bases). The V and J ends lost 1 base and 4 bases respectively, with 7 bases between them. The CDR3 sequence is 13 residues long. Germline V CDR1 and CDR2: SGHTA, FQGNSA.

V is TRBV10-1 and J is TRBJ1-1; D gene uncertain. The V end lost 2 bases, the J end lost 1 base, and 14 bases lay between the germline ends. The V gene's germline CDR1 is WNHNN and CDR2 SYGVQD (reference sequence). CDR3 size: 16 residues. CDR3 DNA sequence: TGCGCCAGCAGTGAGGCTTACAGAGAAAGGAACACTGAAGCTTTCTTT. It is translated as CASSEAYRERNTEAFF.

The V call is TRBV29-1, the J call TRBJ2-4; D remains unclear. V was pared by 7 bases and J by 6 bases, with 13 bases between. The CDR3 spans 12 residues. Per the germline V gene, CDR1 is SQVTM and CDR2 is ANQGSEA. This CDR3 is CSATGELNIQYF. The CDR3 DNA is TGCAGCGCCACTGGAGAGCTAAACATTCAGTACTTC.

The CDR3 region is CASSQDLRTGEGGAFF. CDR3 sequence (DNA): TGCGCCAGCAGCCAAGATCTTCGGACAGGGGAAGGTGGAGCTTTCTTT. J is TRBJ1-1 and V is TRBV4-3; TRBD1 matches 9 bases. After removal of 0 bases from V and 10 bases from J, the junction contained 12 bases not matched to a gene. CDR1 LGHNA and CDR2 YSLEER come from the germline V gene. The CDR3 extends over 16 amino acids.

V and J are TRBV9 and TRBJ1-2; TRBD1 matches 8 bases. Germline V gene lookup returns CDR1 SGDLS and CDR2 YYNGEE. V lost 2 bases, J lost 5 bases, and 8 bases stayed unmatched. This CDR3 has 15 residues. CDR3 amino acids: CASSVNRGGPYGYTF. CDR3 in DNA: TGTGCCAGCAGCGTGAACAGGGGGGGGCCATATGGCTACACCTTC.

The chain has TRBV2 and TRBJ2-3; 10 nucleotides align to TRBD1. The germline V gene encodes CDR1 SNHLY and CDR2 FYNNEI. V shed 4 bases and J 4 bases; nucleotides not matched to a gene: 11. This CDR3 comprises 17 residues. In DNA form, the CDR3 reads TGTGCCAGCAGTGGAGGACAGGGGGGGCTTAATTCAGATACGCAGTATTTT. This translates into CASSGGQGGLNSDTQYF.

The chain is built from TRBV7-3 and TRBJ2-1; no clear D gene. Trimming removed 5 bases from V and 0 bases from J, with 2 bases in between. CDR1 is SGHTA and CDR2 is FQGTGA in the germline V gene. This CDR3 spans 12 amino acids. In nucleotides, the CDR3 is TGTGCCAGCAGCCTCTCCTACAATGAGCAGTTCTTC. Translated: CASSLSYNEQFF.

This chain connects TRBV6-4 to TRBJ2-3, with 9 bases that match TRBD2. Germline V lookup: CDR1 MRHNA, CDR2 SNTAGT. The CDR3 has 15 amino acids. The junction had 1 base not matched to a gene; V was cut back by 3 bases and J by 0 bases. The CDR3 sequence is CASSEAGGSTDTQYF. CDR3 nucleotides: TGTGCCAGCAGTGAGGCGGGGGGGAGCACAGATACGCAGTATTTT.

This chain uses TRBV4-3 with TRBJ2-1, with 8 positions matching TRBD1. The CDR3 contains 13 residues. With 2 bases clipped from V and 9 bases from J, the junction kept 3 bases outside the gene matches. Per the germline V gene, CDR1 is LGHNA and CDR2 is YSLEER. In nucleotides, the CDR3 is TGCGCCAGCAGCCAACGTGGACAGGGTGAGCAGTTCTTC. Amino acids: CASSQRGQGEQFF.

This rearrangement joins TRBV5-6 to TRBJ1-1, with 9 nucleotides matching TRBD1. The CDR3 is 14 residues long. Germline trimming cut 3 bases from V and 5 bases from J; bases unmatched to any gene: 5. Germline V gives CDR1 SGHDT, CDR2 YYEEEE. CDR3 DNA sequence: TGTGCCAGCAGCTCGGGACAGGGAGTTACTGAAGCTTTCTTT. It encodes CASSSGQGVTEAFF.

DNA of the CDR3: TGTGCCAGCTCCCTAGAGCTTAATAACTATGGCTACACCTTC. It is translated as CASSLELNNYGYTF. The chain is built from TRBV19 and TRBJ1-2; D remains unclear. The V gene's germline CDR1 is LNHDA and CDR2 SQIVND (reference sequence). The CDR3 has 14 amino acids. V gave up 9 bases and J gave up 1 base, with 15 bases separating them.

This rearrangement joins TRBV13 to TRBJ2-7; 11 positions match TRBD1. The CDR3 consists of 15 residues. The V and J ends lost 5 bases and 3 bases, in that order; junction bases with no gene match: 6. In germline, CDR1 is PRHDT, CDR2 FYEKMQ (reference sequence). CDR3 nucleotide sequence: TGTGCCAGCAGCCCTAAGGACAGGGGGCTCTACGAGCAGTACTTC. Its protein product is CASSPKDRGLYEQYF.

In its sample, this clone was seen once. The rearrangement links TRBV10-3 to TRBJ1-1; D is possibly TRBD1 (5 bases). Germline-derived CDR1 and CDR2 are ENHRY and SYGVKD. Deletions cut 3 bases from V and 4 bases from J, with 9 bases between. The CDR3 is made up of 13 amino acids. The CDR3 DNA reads TGTGCCATCAGTGATCAAAGGGGCACTGAAGCTTTCTTT. This sequence encodes CAISDQRGTEAFF.

The chain uses TRBV7-9 and TRBJ2-7, with 9 bases aligning to TRBD1. The V gene's germline CDR1 is SEHNR and CDR2 FQNEAQ (reference sequence). The ends lost 5 bases at V and 4 bases at J; junction bases unmatched: 0. This CDR3 has 12 residues. The CDR3 nucleotides are TGTGCCAGCAGCGGACAGGGGTACGAGCAGTACTTC. It translates to CASSGQGYEQYF.

This sequence joins TRBV4-2 and TRBJ2-5; 8 bases map to TRBD2. The V gene's germline CDR1 is LGHNA and CDR2 YNFKEQ. The CDR3 is 17 residues long. J was trimmed by 4 bases and V by 0 bases; bases with no gene match: 10. CDR3 protein: CASSQEEGGRGGETQYF. The CDR3 DNA reads TGTGCCAGCAGCCAAGAGGAAGGGGGACGGGGGGGAGAGACCCAGTACTTC.

This clone showed up just a few times. V is TRBV28 and J is TRBJ1-1, with 7 bases identical to TRBD1. The CDR3 loop spans 15 amino acids. The V and J ends lost 1 base and 7 bases, in that order; junction bases with no gene match: 9. Per germline, CDR1 MDHEN and CDR2 SYDVKM. CDR3 bases: TGTGCCAGCAGTTTATCCCCGCCAGGGGGGTATGAAGCTTTCTTT. Amino acids: CASSLSPPGGYEAFF.

This clone was picked up a small number of times. The chain combines TRBV4-3 with TRBJ1-1; D not resolved. The CDR3 extends over 15 amino acids. Trimming removed 0 bases from V and 4 bases from J, with 12 bases in between. Looked up from germline, CDR1 is LGHNA and CDR2 is YSLEER. The CDR3 DNA is TGCGCCAGCAGCCAAGATAGACATGAAGGCACTGAAGCTTTCTTT. Protein sequence: CASSQDRHEGTEAFF.

The chain recombines TRBV2 with TRBJ1-2; 7 nucleotides match TRBD1. The V gene's germline CDR1 is SNHLY and CDR2 FYNNEI. The trim removed 0 bases at V and 5 bases at J, leaving 18 bases unmatched. The CDR3 loop spans 19 amino acids. The CDR3 region has the DNA TGTGCCAGCAGTGAAGCGCTTCTTGGAGCTTCGGGACAGCTATATGGCTACACCTTC. Residues: CASSEALLGASGQLYGYTF.

J is TRBJ2-7 and V is TRBV27; weak D call: TRBD2 (6 bases). Between the trimmed V and J ends, which lost 3 bases and 5 bases, there was a span of 14 bases. Germline V gives CDR1 MNHEY, CDR2 SMNVEV (reference sequence). This CDR3 is 14 amino acids long. The CDR3 nucleotides read TGTGCCAGCAGTTTGCGGGGCAACCCCCACGAGCAGTACTTC. Encoded protein: CASSLRGNPHEQYF.